A few counts support the clone carrying this T cell receptor beta chain. Its specificity is unknown. Deep level was the assay's run setting. For sorted subsets, 200 ng DNA per replicate equaled some 27,000 T cell genomes. Libraries were prepared by immunoSEQ multiplex PCR; TCRdb keeps only in-frame clonotypes and omits some of them. The sample gives some 2.1 million clones, just over 90% of which show up once; under 2% is in the top ten. CD45RO-negative, CCR7-selected cells formed the naive CD8 fraction, which excluded terminally differentiated effector memory CD45RA+ cells. The V end was cut by 6 bases, the J end by 8 bases, with 19 bases between. Germline CDR1 and CDR2: MDHEN and SYDVKM. The CDR3 has 14 residues. This specimen belongs to a study of shared clonotypes between healthy human individuals. Overall study results and limits: What rarefaction showed was incomplete sorted-subset sequencing despite large depth. Among the subsets, naive ones generally showed larger estimated richness than memory ones.

The TCR comes from a man younger than 35 in good health. Some clones in this sample may be carry-over from other donors' samples. The V and J genes are TRBV28 and TRBJ1-1; D ambiguous. What was sequenced was naive CD8+ T cells from PBMCs. CDR3 region: CASRSMEAMPEAFF. CDR3 nucleotides: TGTGCCAGCAGATCGATGGAGGCGATGCCGGAAGCTTTCTTT.